This entry concerns a single T cell receptor (beta chain). V was cut by 2 bases and J by 4 bases, with 8 bases left in between. CDR1 and CDR2 (germline): KGHSH, LQKENI. The CDR3 is 13 residues long. The data are from a study of OX40 agonist ivuxolimab in advanced cancers. Assay: immunoSEQ multiplex PCR; the TCRdb copy retains only in-frame clones and omits some. The table records around 76,000 clones, approximately 86% of them present only once. This clonotype was sampled from an adult with an advanced solid tumor such as melanoma, head and neck, liver or kidney cancer. The source material was CD4+ or CD8+ T cells sorted from blood, sampled in a trial of the OX40 agonist ivuxolimab. J is TRBJ2-5 and V is TRBV18; D gene ambiguous. CDR3 nucleotide sequence: TGTGCCAGCTCACCAGGGGTAGGAGAGACCCAGTACTTC. It yields the protein CASSPGVGETQYF. Complete variable domain (other parts from reference TRBV18 and TRBJ2-5): NAGVMQNPRHLVRRRGQEARLRCSPMKGHSHVYWYRQLPEEGLKFMVYLQKENIIDESGMPKERFSAEFPKEGPSILRIQQVVRGDSAAYFCASSPGVGETQYFGPGTRLLVL.